The clone carrying this T cell receptor beta chain appeared once. This record belongs to a study of T-cell reconstitution after alpha-beta-depleted transplantation in children. J was trimmed by 4 bases and V by 5 bases; bases with no gene match: 1. This CDR3 contains 13 residues. Germline V gene sequence: CDR1 MDHEN, CDR2 SYDVKM. Unique molecular identifiers were built into the TCRbeta library. Each CDR3 protein gets one entry after TCRdb re-called the PCR reads with MiXCR. The repertoire consists of some 400,000 distinct CDR3 sequences, with roughly 22% occurring once and the leading ten covering about 3.8%.

This sample comprised PBMCs from the stem cell graft donor, obtained from the stem cell graft. The gene calls are TRBV28 and TRBJ2-1; TRBD1 aligns across 8 bases. The sequence derives from a human donor who donated a stem cell graft to a child with acute myeloid leukemia. The CDR3 DNA reads as TGTGCCAGCAGTCACAGGGGGTACAATGAGCAGTTCTTC. This sequence encodes CASSHRGYNEQFF.